The 9 T cell receptor beta chains below come from one sample, sequenced in a study of T-cell memory formation after mild COVID-19. TCRdb analysed the 5' RACE reads with MiXCR anew, one entry per CDR3 protein. The sample includes about 140,000 distinct CDR3 sequences, 14% of them seen just once. The sequencing input was PBMCs or a T cell subset sorted from them (not recorded which). The origin of the receptors is an adult woman who had mild COVID-19 (a few samples of this study predate the infection). Cell type and time point are not known.

This sequence joins TRBV7-9 and TRBJ2-1; unclear D gene. The V gene's germline CDR1 is SEHNR and CDR2 FQNEAQ (reference sequence). The CDR3 is made up of 12 amino acids. Between the trimmed V and J ends, which lost 5 bases and 6 bases, there was a span of 8 bases. CDR3 bases: TGTGCCAGCAGCCTGAATCGCAATGAGCAGTTCTTC. This translates into CASSLNRNEQFF.

This clonotype has a handful of counts. The chain is built from TRBV5-6 and TRBJ2-1; 12 positions match TRBD2. Trimming cost V 0 bases and J 8 bases; bases outside gene matches: 6. The germline V gene encodes CDR1 SGHDT and CDR2 YYEEEE. The CDR3 consists of 16 residues. CDR3 bases: TGTGCCAGCAGCTTGGCTAGCGGGGGGGCCAAGGATGAGCAGTTCTTC. This translates into CASSLASGGAKDEQFF.

There are many counts of this clonotype. The rearrangement links TRBV10-3 to TRBJ2-7; 7 positions agree with TRBD2. Trimming cost V 2 bases and J 2 bases; bases outside gene matches: 12. Germline V gene sequence: CDR1 ENHRY, CDR2 SYGVKD. The CDR3 sequence is 17 residues long. The CDR3 here is CAISEPASGTTTYEQYF. CDR3 in DNA: TGTGCCATCAGTGAGCCCGCGTCCGGGACTACTACCTACGAGCAGTACTTC.

This clonotype was found many times. J is TRBJ2-3 and V is TRBV6-6, with 9 bases matching TRBD2. This CDR3 comprises 16 residues. J was trimmed by 3 bases and V by 5 bases; bases with no gene match: 9. Germline values: CDR1 MNHNY, CDR2 SVGAGI (reference sequence). CDR3 loop: CASSDNAGGPTDTQYF. The CDR3 DNA is TGTGCCAGCAGTGACAATGCGGGGGGGCCGACAGATACGCAGTATTTT.

This clonotype was found many times. The chain has TRBV25-1 and TRBJ1-4, with no clear D. Germline V gene lookup returns CDR1 MGHDK and CDR2 SYGVNS. This CDR3 contains 12 residues. Trimming stripped 4 bases from V and 15 bases from J, with 15 bases between. The CDR3 spells CASSGSEDAVFF. The CDR3 DNA is TGTGCCAGCAGTGGATCGGAGGACGCAGTGTTTTTT.

The rearrangement links TRBV20-1 to TRBJ1-5; the D gene is possibly TRBD1 (5 bases). Germline V lookup: CDR1 DFQATT, CDR2 SNEGSKA (reference sequence). The V end was cut by 1 base, the J end by 0 bases, with 16 bases between. This CDR3 is built from 17 residues. CDR3 bases: TGCAGTGCTAGAGTCTTCCAGGGCGGGAATAGCAATCAGCCCCAGCATTTT. This gives the protein CSARVFQGGNSNQPQHF.

In this sample, this clonotype turned up a few times. This chain connects TRBV4-1 to TRBJ1-5; 10 bases map to TRBD1. The germline gives CDR1 MGHRA, CDR2 YSYEKL. J was trimmed by 8 bases and V by 3 bases; bases with no gene match: 4. The CDR3 sequence is 14 residues long. Here the CDR3 reads CASSHVGTGEPQHF. In DNA form, the CDR3 reads TGCGCCAGCAGCCATGTAGGGACAGGGGAGCCCCAGCATTTT.

This clonotype was recorded a few times. The V gene is TRBV12-3 or TRBV12-4, the J gene TRBJ2-3, with a weak D call TRBD2 (7 bases). This CDR3 has 15 amino acids. Trimming left V 8 bases short and J 6 bases short, with 21 bases between. This chain's CDR3 is CASQRRGGARDTQYF. The CDR3 DNA reads TGTGCCAGCCAAAGGAGGGGGGGGGCCAGGGATACGCAGTATTTT.

This clonotype occurred many times. The CDR3 DNA is TGTGCCAGCAGCCCCCCGGGACAGTCTAACTATGGCTACACCTTC. It encodes CASSPPGQSNYGYTF. J is TRBJ1-2 and V is TRBV4-2; 7 nucleotides agree with TRBD1. V was clipped by 4 bases and J by 0 bases; unmatched bases: 5. The CDR3 contains 15 residues. The germline CDR1 and CDR2 sequences are LGHNA and YNFKEQ.